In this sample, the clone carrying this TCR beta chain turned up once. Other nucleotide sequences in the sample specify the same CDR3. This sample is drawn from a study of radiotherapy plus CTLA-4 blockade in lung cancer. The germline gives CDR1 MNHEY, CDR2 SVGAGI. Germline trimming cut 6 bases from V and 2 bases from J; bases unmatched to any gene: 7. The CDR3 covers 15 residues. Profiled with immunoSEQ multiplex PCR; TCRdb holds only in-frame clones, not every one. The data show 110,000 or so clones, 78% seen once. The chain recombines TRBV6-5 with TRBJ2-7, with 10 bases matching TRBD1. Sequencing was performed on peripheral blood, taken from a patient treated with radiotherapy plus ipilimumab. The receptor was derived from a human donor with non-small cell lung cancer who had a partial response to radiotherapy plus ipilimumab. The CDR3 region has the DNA TGTGCCAGCAGCTACCGGGACAGGGGTCCCTACGAGCAGTACTTC. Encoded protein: CASSYRDRGPYEQYF.